Sequencing of this T cell receptor beta chain was carried out in a study of ipilimumab plus nivolumab after autologous stem cell transplantation. Study overall: Patients received a median of roughly 5 ipilimumab and roughly eight nivolumab doses.

Profiling relied on immunoSEQ multiplex PCR, and the TCRdb table lists in-frame clones only, not all of them. The sample shows approximately 9,800 clones, around four fifths of them seen only once. Patients got ipilimumab 1 mg/kg beginning 14 to 28 days post-transplant. This CDR3 region has 17 residues. V was trimmed by 0 bases and J by 3 bases, leaving 18 bases between them. The germline gives CDR1 PRHDT, CDR2 FYEKMQ (reference sequence). Study-level findings and limits: Authors suggest TCR repertoire, Treg phenotype and gut microbiota support further study.

To note about this clone: Its antigen is unknown.

The sample in question was PBMCs, obtained in a trial of ipilimumab plus nivolumab as post-transplant consolidation. The rearrangement joins TRBV13 to TRBJ2-7; possibly TRBD2 for D (6 bases). The TCR sequence derives from a male donor with diffuse large B-cell lymphoma. The CDR3 coding sequence is TGTGCCAGCAGCTTAGGCCACAGGAGGGCGTTTAGCTACGAGCAGTACTTC. Translated: CASSLGHRRAFSYEQYF.